Sequencing of this T cell receptor beta chain was carried out in a study of blood T cell repertoires in COVID-19. Study-level information: Samples came from the United States, Italy and Spain, spanning acute and convalescent COVID-19.

This clone was counted between two and nine times. In the authors' workflow: How many nucleated cells were present was estimated from reference gene primer amplification. TCRdb's table, derived via immunoSEQ multiplex PCR, lists solely in-frame clones and lacks some. V and J calls plus clone size are reproduced from that table; the DNA served to infer D and trimming. The data hold 200,000 to 300,000 clones, with approximately 86% observed a single time. Germline-derived CDR1 and CDR2 are ENHRY and SYGVKD. CDR3 length: 14 amino acids. V lost 4 bases, J lost 0 bases, and 3 bases stayed unmatched. This TCR was recovered from a woman between 18 and 29 years old who had recovered from COVID-19. Sequenced sample: PBMCs or T cells enriched from blood (not recorded which). This chain joins TRBV10-3 and TRBJ2-7; 7 bases match TRBD1. CDR3 bases: TGTGCCATCAGTGGTGACAGGGCCTCCTACGAGCAGTACTTC. Amino acids: CAISGDRASYEQYF.